Each of the 11 T cell receptor beta chains below was sequenced from the same sample in a study of control samples from healthy donors and cancer patients. Sequencing used immunoSEQ multiplex PCR; TCRdb keeps in-frame clones, though not all of them. The sample records tens of thousands of clones, less than 80% being singletons. Source material: PBMCs. Every receptor here comes from a man in his 60s with head and neck cancer.

The J gene is TRBJ2-7, the V gene TRBV6-6; no reliable D call. V gave up 0 bases and J gave up 6 bases, with 6 bases separating them. Germline CDR1 is MNHNY and CDR2 is SVGAGI (reference sequence). The CDR3 has 12 amino acids. Here the CDR3 DNA reads TGTGCCAGCAGTTACTCGATTAGCGAGCAGTACTTC. Its translation: CASSYSISEQYF.

This chain links TRBV3-1 (or the pseudogene TRBV3-2) with TRBJ2-5, with D hard to call. The CDR3 has 13 amino acids. Trimming took off 1 base at V and 5 bases at J, with 8 bases between the two ends. The germline V gene has CDR1 LGHDT and CDR2 YNNKEL (reference sequence). CDR3 nucleotides: TGTGCCAGCAGCCAAGGGGTCCGTGAGACCCAGTACTTC. Translating it yields CASSQGVRETQYF.

J is TRBJ1-1 and V is TRBV12-3 or TRBV12-4; 7 bases are shared with TRBD1. V shed 8 bases and J 6 bases; nucleotides not matched to a gene: 9. The CDR3 is 13 residues long. CDR3 coding DNA: TGTGCCAGCCGTCGAGACAGGGCCCCTGAAGCTTTCTTT. Translation: CASRRDRAPEAFF.

The DNA of the CDR3 is TGTGCCACCAGTGATTGGGAGGTCGTAGGCGGGGAGCTGTTTTTT. It encodes CATSDWEVVGGELFF. V and J are TRBV24-1 and TRBJ2-2, with D perhaps matching TRBD2 (6 bases). Germline assignment: CDR1 KGHDR and CDR2 SFDVKD. Trimming stripped 2 bases from V and 7 bases from J, with 13 bases between. The CDR3 spans 15 residues.

This clone was detected only a few times. The identical CDR3 is also encoded by other nucleotide sequences in the sample. The rearrangement links TRBV18 to TRBJ2-7; 9 nucleotides agree with TRBD2. The J segment lost 0 bases and the V segment lost 7 bases, leaving 7 bases of the junction unmatched. This CDR3 is 15 amino acids long. Germline CDR1 reads KGHSH; CDR2 reads LQKENI. DNA of the CDR3: TGTGCCAGCTTCTCCGGGACTAGCTCCTCCTACGAGCAGTACTTC. Translating it yields CASFSGTSSSYEQYF.

The rearrangement links TRBV6-5 to TRBJ1-1; tentatively, D is TRBD1 (6 bases). CDR1 and CDR2 from the germline V gene are MNHEY and SVGAGI. CDR3 length: 14 amino acids. The V end lost 6 bases, the J end lost 2 bases, and 13 bases lay between the germline ends. The CDR3 DNA is TGTGCCAGCAGACGACAGGAGATAAACACTGAAGCTTTCTTT. This gives the protein CASRRQEINTEAFF.

This clone showed up just a few times. This chain joins TRBV28 and TRBJ2-1; TRBD2 matches 7 bases. The CDR3 runs to 20 residues. V lost 10 bases, J lost 0 bases, and 24 bases stayed unmatched. Germline lookup yields CDR1 MDHEN and CDR2 SYDVKM. CDR3 DNA: TGTGCCATCAAGGCAGAGCGGGACCAAGCCCCGTCTCTCTCCTACAATGAGCAGTTCTTC. Protein sequence: CAIKAERDQAPSLSYNEQFF.

This chain uses TRBV6-4 with TRBJ1-5; 11 bases map to TRBD1. This CDR3 region has 17 residues. The junction had 5 bases not matched to a gene; V was cut back by 2 bases and J by 2 bases. Germline CDR1 is MRHNA and CDR2 is SNTAGT. The CDR3 loop reads CASSDADRGRGNQPQHF. CDR3 bases: TGTGCCAGCAGTGACGCGGACAGGGGGCGAGGCAATCAGCCCCAGCATTTT.

The J gene is TRBJ2-7, the V gene TRBV7-3; a possible D gene is TRBD2 (6 bases). V was cut by 5 bases and J by 7 bases, with 15 bases left in between. The CDR3 sequence is 13 residues long. Per the germline V gene, CDR1 is SGHTA and CDR2 is FQGTGA. The CDR3 loop is CASSLVGGREQYF. The DNA of the CDR3 is TGTGCCAGCAGCCTAGTGGGAGGACGGGAGCAGTACTTC.

The genes are TRBV7-9 and TRBJ2-7; 9 positions agree with TRBD1. The CDR3 extends over 13 amino acids. CDR1 SEHNR and CDR2 FQNEAQ come from the germline V gene (reference sequence). V gave up 6 bases and J gave up 4 bases; unmatched junction bases: 4. The CDR3 loop reads CASRHRGQYEQYF. The CDR3 DNA reads as TGTGCCAGCAGACACAGGGGGCAATACGAGCAGTACTTC.

The CDR3 coding sequence is TGTGCCAGCAGCTTGGCCTACTCGGGAGACTATGGCTACACCTTC. It yields the protein CASSLAYSGDYGYTF. The J gene is TRBJ1-2, the V gene TRBV5-5, with D uncertain. CDR3 length: 15 residues. Looked up from germline, CDR1 is SGHKS and CDR2 is YYEKEE (reference sequence). Trimming took 0 bases from V and 3 from J, leaving 12 bases between them. Variable domain in full (rest from reference TRBV5-5 and TRBJ1-2): DAGVTQSPTHLIKTRGQQVTLRCSPISGHKSVSWYQQVLGQGPQFIFQYYEKEERGRGNFPDRFSARQFPNYSSELNVNALLLGDSALYLCASSLAYSGDYGYTFGSGTRLTVV.